The clone carrying this T cell receptor beta chain has a handful of counts. As yet, its antigen is unknown. This CDR3 contains 12 residues. Germline V gene lookup returns CDR1 DFQATT and CDR2 SNEGSKA (reference sequence). V was pared by 3 bases and J by 8 bases, with 11 bases between. This sample was included in a study of T cell repertoires in cytomegalovirus infection. Study in general: An indication of both CMV infection and matching HLA type came from public TCR beta signatures.

Study-level results: There were carriers of CMV plus the relevant HLA, and cumulative public TCR beta family frequency identified them.

TCRdb reprocessed the reads with MiXCR, giving one entry per CDR3 protein. The table includes roughly 500,000 distinct CDR3 sequences, approximately 15% detected once. The source of this sequence is a human donor in good health (CMV status not recorded). Some clones in this sample may be carry-over from other donors' samples. The sequencing sample was made of CD8+ T cells from PBMCs. The V and J genes are TRBV20-1 and TRBJ2-1, with D possibly being TRBD2 (6 bases). The CDR3 bases are TGCAGTGCTAGCGGGGGTCGTGATGAGCAGTTCTTC. Its translation is CSASGGRDEQFF.